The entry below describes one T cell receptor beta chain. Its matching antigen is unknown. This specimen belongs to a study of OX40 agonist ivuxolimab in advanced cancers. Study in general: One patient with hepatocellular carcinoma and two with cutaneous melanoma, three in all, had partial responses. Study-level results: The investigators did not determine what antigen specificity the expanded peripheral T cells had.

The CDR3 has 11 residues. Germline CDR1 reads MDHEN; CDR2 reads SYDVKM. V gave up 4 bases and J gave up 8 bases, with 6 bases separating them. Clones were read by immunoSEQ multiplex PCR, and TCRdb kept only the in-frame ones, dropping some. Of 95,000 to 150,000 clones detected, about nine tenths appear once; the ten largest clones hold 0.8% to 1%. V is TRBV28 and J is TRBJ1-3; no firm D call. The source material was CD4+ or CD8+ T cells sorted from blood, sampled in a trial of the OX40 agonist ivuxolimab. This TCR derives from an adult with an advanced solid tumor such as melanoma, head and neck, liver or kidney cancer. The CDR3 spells CASSSRDTIYF. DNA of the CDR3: TGTGCCAGCAGTTCCCGCGACACCATATATTTT.